Each of the 8 T cell receptor beta chains below was sequenced from the same sample in a study of blood T cell repertoires in COVID-19. Profiled with immunoSEQ multiplex PCR; TCRdb holds only in-frame clones, not every one. The sample shows some 260,000 clones, roughly 80% of them seen only once. The sample taken for sequencing was peripheral blood. These receptors were taken from a woman of 80 years or more with active or convalescent COVID-19.

This clone was counted a single time. The chain combines TRBV3-1 (or the pseudogene TRBV3-2) with TRBJ2-4, with D uncertain. This CDR3 is 16 amino acids long. Germline-derived CDR1 and CDR2 are LGHDT and YNNKEL (reference sequence). Trimming removed 1 base at V and 0 bases at J, with 10 bases between. The CDR3, as DNA: TGTGCCAGCAGCCAAGGACTTCTACTAGCCAAAAACATTCAGTACTTC. As protein: CASSQGLLLAKNIQYF.

The chain employs TRBV5-1 and TRBJ2-5, with D maybe TRBD2 (7 bases). V was pared by 2 bases and J by 9 bases, with 17 bases between. Germline assignment: CDR1 SGHRS and CDR2 YFSETQ. This CDR3 contains 14 residues. The CDR3 region has the DNA TGCGCCAGCAGCTTAGGTGGGGGGGCTCCGGCCCAGTACTTC. Translated, it gives CASSLGGGAPAQYF. The full variable domain, completed using reference TRBV5-1 and TRBJ2-5, is KAGVTQTPRYLIKTRGQQVTLSCSPISGHRSVSWYQQTPGQGLQFLFEYFSETQRNKGNFPGRFSGRQFSNSRSEMNVSTLELGDSALYLCASSLGGGAPAQYFGPGTRLLVL.

This clone was seen once. V is TRBV5-1 and J is TRBJ1-3, with D possibly TRBD1 on 5 matching bases. V was shortened by 4 bases and J by 0 bases, with 14 bases between the two germline ends. The CDR3 consists of 16 residues. The germline V gene encodes CDR1 SGHRS and CDR2 YFSETQ. The chain's CDR3 is CASSVAPGISGNTIYF. The CDR3 bases are TGCGCCAGCAGCGTTGCCCCAGGGATCTCTGGAAACACCATATATTTT.

CDR3 amino acids: CASRSDYTDTQYF. The CDR3 nucleotides read TGCGCCAGCAGATCTGACTACACAGATACGCAGTATTTT. The chain uses TRBV5-1 and TRBJ2-3; maybe TRBD2 (5 bases). The CDR3 is 13 residues long. V was cut by 5 bases and J by 2 bases, with 9 bases left in between. The germline V gene encodes CDR1 SGHRS and CDR2 YFSETQ. Variable domain in full (rest from reference TRBV5-1 and TRBJ2-3): KAGVTQTPRYLIKTRGQQVTLSCSPISGHRSVSWYQQTPGQGLQFLFEYFSETQRNKGNFPGRFSGRQFSNSRSEMNVSTLELGDSALYLCASRSDYTDTQYFGPGTRLTVL.

The genes are TRBV2 and TRBJ1-5; D is unresolved. Trimming stripped 2 bases from V and 0 bases from J, with 5 bases between. The CDR3 consists of 14 residues. Germline CDR1 SNHLY, CDR2 FYNNEI. The CDR3 nucleotides are TGTGCCAGCAGTGAATACTTTAGCAATCAGCCCCAGCATTTT. Residues: CASSEYFSNQPQHF.

Only a few counts were recorded for this clone. The chain combines TRBV5-1 with TRBJ2-7, with 8 nucleotides matching TRBD1. J lost 3 bases, V lost 4 bases, and 3 bases had no gene match. The CDR3 is made up of 13 amino acids. Germline CDR1 is SGHRS and CDR2 is YFSETQ. The CDR3, as DNA: TGCGCCAGCAGCACCGGGACAGGCTACGAGCAGTACTTC. Translated: CASSTGTGYEQYF.

This clone was counted a few times. The rearrangement joins TRBV18 to TRBJ1-4; 8 nucleotides align to TRBD1. Germline lookup yields CDR1 KGHSH and CDR2 LQKENI. The length of the CDR3 is 13 residues. With V trimmed by 4 bases and J by 12 bases, 7 bases remained unmatched. CDR3 in DNA: TGTGCCAGCTCACTAGGACAGGGCGAGGAACTGTTTTTT. It is translated as CASSLGQGEELFF.

This sequence joins TRBV5-1 and TRBJ1-6; 7 nucleotides match TRBD1. In germline, CDR1 is SGHRS, CDR2 YFSETQ. The CDR3 consists of 15 residues. V shed 0 bases and J 10 bases; nucleotides not matched to a gene: 7. The CDR3 is CASSLAATGISPLHF. CDR3 DNA: TGCGCCAGCAGCTTGGCCGCGACAGGGATCTCACCCCTCCACTTT.